The 22 T cell receptor beta chains presented below share a single source sample, sequenced in a study of tumor and adjacent non-tumor tissue in lung cancer. Three rounds of nested PCR, following a modified ARM-PCR protocol, produced the TCRbeta library. TCRdb recomputed calls from the multiplex PCR reads with MiXCR, one row per CDR3 protein. The sample carries about 86,000 distinct CDR3 sequences, 76% recorded once. No cell sorting was done before RNA was extracted from the tissue. This non-tumor lung sample came from over 3 cm beyond the tumor edge. The sequencing sample was made of distant non-tumor lung tissue. These receptors were obtained from a woman between 45 and 60 years old with non-small cell lung cancer.

Comment on this clonotype: One base away lies a much larger clone, so this may be a sequencing read error. The rearrangement links TRBV12-3 or TRBV12-4 to TRBJ2-7; 9 bases are a match to TRBD2. This CDR3 has 13 residues. Trimming at V came to 4 bases and at J to 5 bases, leaving 3 bases not matched to a gene. The CDR3 spells CASSSRLADEQYF. CDR3 nucleotides: TGTGCCAGCAGTTCCAGACTAGCGGACGAGCAGTACTTC.

This clonotype is categorized as medium-sized. The chain carries TRBV4-1 and TRBJ2-7, with 10 bases lining up with TRBD2. V gave up 0 bases and J gave up 3 bases; unmatched junction bases: 8. The CDR3 extends over 17 amino acids. Per germline, CDR1 MGHRA and CDR2 YSYEKL. CDR3: CASSQDKSSGRHYEQYF. For the CDR3, the DNA is TGCGCCAGCAGCCAAGATAAGTCTAGCGGGAGACACTACGAGCAGTACTTC.

As to this clonotype: No conserved phenylalanine or tryptophan ends this CDR3, so it is likely a read error. The chain uses TRBV11-2 and TRBJ2-3, with a weak D call TRBD1 (6 bases). The germline V gene has CDR1 SGHAT and CDR2 FQNNGV. The CDR3 is 15 residues long. The CDR3 nucleotides read TGTGCCAGCAGTTTAGGACCCCCAGGGGACCATATGCAGTATCTT. This sequence encodes CASSLGPPGDHMQYL.

Turning to this clonotype: At one end, the junction sequence differs from germline, possibly due to a read error. The chain links TRBV5-4 to TRBJ2-3, with a possible D match to TRBD1 (5 bases). Germline lookup yields CDR1 SGHNT and CDR2 YYREEE (reference sequence). The CDR3 has 13 residues. CDR3 sequence reads: CTSRTQGTDTQYF. CDR3 coding DNA: TGTACCAGCAGGACGCAGGGAACAGATACACAGTATTTT.

Worth noting for this clonotype: At one end, the junction sequence differs from germline, possibly due to a read error. The chain recombines TRBV20-1 with TRBJ2-4; D not certain. From germline, CDR1 is DFQATT and CDR2 SNEGSKA (reference sequence). This CDR3 has 13 residues. Here the CDR3 reads CSVRDGGENIQYF. CDR3 nucleotides: TGCAGTGTTAGAGATGGTGGTGAAAACATTCAGTACTTC.

This clonotype has more than one count but fewer than ten. One junction end does not reproduce the germline sequence, and a read error may be involved. CDR3: CPSSLNTGELFF. CDR3 nucleotides: TGTCCCAGCAGCCTCAACACGGGGGAGCTGTTTTTT. The genes are TRBV12-3 or TRBV12-4 and TRBJ2-2, with D hard to call. The CDR3 is made up of 12 amino acids.

As regards this clonotype: The junction and the germline gene differ at one end; a read error may be behind it. This chain joins TRBV4-1 and TRBJ2-7; tentatively, D is TRBD1 (6 bases). The CDR3 is 14 residues long. The V gene's germline CDR1 is MGHRA and CDR2 YSYEKL. The CDR3 is CASSHRLGAYEQYF. As DNA, the CDR3 is TGCGCCAGCAGCCACAGGCTGGGGGCCTATGAGCAGTACTTC.

Regarding this clonotype: A read error may account for a junction end that differs from germline. The genes are TRBV28 and TRBJ2-7; D might be TRBD2 (6 bases). Germline assignment: CDR1 MDHEN and CDR2 SYDVKM. The CDR3 is 13 residues long. In DNA, the CDR3 is TGTGCCAGCAGTCCCGGGAGTTCCTACGCACAGTATTTC. It encodes CASSPGSSYAQYF.

The chain links TRBV6-1 to TRBJ1-1; possible D gene TRBD1, 6 bases. The CDR3 length is 15 residues. The germline V gene has CDR1 MNHNS and CDR2 SASEGT. The V end lost 3 bases, the J end lost 12 bases, and 23 bases lay between the germline ends. CDR3 sequence: CASSDLPRTGRGTFF. The CDR3 nucleotides read TGTGCCAGCAGTGATCTTCCCCGAACAGGGCGGGGAACTTTCTTT.

A note on this clonotype: An end of the junction differs from the germline gene, which may be a read error. This chain uses TRBV6-1 with TRBJ2-7, with D possibly TRBD2 on 6 matching bases. The germline gives CDR1 MNHNS, CDR2 SASEGT. This CDR3 has 13 amino acids. The chain's CDR3 is CARSEGGFYEQYF. CDR3 DNA sequence: TGTGCCCGCAGTGAAGGAGGGTTCTACGAGCAGTACTTC.

This clonotype was observed at least ten times. The J gene is TRBJ2-7, the V gene TRBV28; D perhaps matches TRBD1 (5 bases). In germline, CDR1 is MDHEN, CDR2 SYDVKM. The CDR3 contains 13 residues. The ends were cut back, 8 bases at V and 2 bases at J, with 13 bases in the middle. This CDR3 reads CASFRQGTYEQYF. The CDR3 coding sequence is TGTGCCAGCTTTAGGCAGGGCACCTACGAGCAGTACTTC.

About this clonotype itself: Compared with germline, one end of the junction differs, possibly owing to a read error. The chain recombines TRBV7-2 with TRBJ1-1; TRBD1 might be the D (5 bases). The germline gives CDR1 SGHTA, CDR2 FQGNSA. The CDR3 covers 14 residues. The CDR3 DNA sequence: TGTGCCAACAGCTTAGGTGGGGGAGGACCTGAAGCTTTCTTT. As protein: CANSLGGGGPEAFF.

V gene TRBV4-1 combines with J gene TRBJ1-1; 7 nucleotides match TRBD1. This CDR3 spans 17 amino acids. CDR1 and CDR2 (germline): MGHRA, YSYEKL. The V segment lost 3 bases and the J segment 7 bases; nucleotides outside the gene matches: 17. CDR3 DNA sequence: TGCGCCAGCAGCCACCGTGGGACAGTGTGTTTTTCGGATGAAGCTTTCTTT. It yields the protein CASSHRGTVCFSDEAFF.

V usage is TRBV10-3 and J usage is TRBJ1-1; D remains ambiguous. Germline CDR1 ENHRY, CDR2 SYGVKD. This CDR3 comprises 12 residues. The CDR3 nucleotides read TGTGTCCATAGCAGTACGGGATCCGAAGCTTTCTTT. Translating gives CVHSSTGSEAFF.

In the case of this clonotype: The CDR3 does not close with the conserved phenylalanine or tryptophan, likely indicating a read error. The chain links TRBV29-1 to TRBJ2-5; D may correspond to TRBD1 or TRBD2 (5 bases each). Germline V gene sequence: CDR1 SQVTM, CDR2 ANQGSEA. The CDR3 covers 13 residues. CDR3 residues: CCVDRGHQETQYS. The CDR3 DNA reads as TGCTGCGTCGACCGGGGCCACCAAGAGACCCAGTACTCC.

The chain combines TRBV11-1 with TRBJ2-1, with 10 nucleotides matching TRBD2. J was trimmed by 12 bases and V by 3 bases; bases with no gene match: 11. The CDR3 spans 15 residues. The V gene's germline CDR1 is SGHAT and CDR2 FQDESV (reference sequence). The CDR3: CASSFGLAVGDGQFF. The CDR3 region has the DNA TGTGCCAGCAGCTTCGGACTAGCGGTAGGAGATGGGCAGTTCTTC.

As for this clonotype: Germline is not matched at one junction end, which may reflect a read error. The chain links TRBV10-3 to TRBJ2-5; D is possibly TRBD1 or TRBD2 (5 bases each). Germline lookup yields CDR1 ENHRY and CDR2 SYGVKD. The CDR3 extends over 14 amino acids. The CDR3 DNA is TGTGTAACTGCAGCGTCAAGGGACCAAGAGATCCAGTACTTC. Encoded protein: CVTAASRDQEIQYF.

Details on this clonotype: A read error is possible here, since a much larger clone lies one base away. V usage is TRBV20-1 and J usage is TRBJ1-1; D is ambiguous. This CDR3 region has 15 residues. The germline V gene has CDR1 DFQATT and CDR2 SNEGSKA (reference sequence). V was trimmed by 3 bases and J by 1 base, leaving 15 bases between them. CDR3 bases: TGCAGTGCTAGCCCGGTACATAGGGCGAACACTGAAGCTTTCTTT. It is translated as CSASPVHRANTEAFF.

For this clonotype: One end of the junction varies from germline; a read error may be responsible. The V and J genes are TRBV11-2 and TRBJ2-5; 7 bases line up with TRBD2. Germline-derived CDR1 and CDR2 are SGHAT and FQNNGV. This CDR3 spans 16 amino acids. CDR3 sequence reads: CAGSLATSGNRGTQYF. The CDR3 DNA is TGTGCCGGCAGCTTGGCTACAAGCGGGAACCGAGGGACCCAGTACTTC.

This clonotype was seen repeatedly, ten times or more. This chain connects TRBV6-1 to TRBJ2-1, with D perhaps matching TRBD2 (5 bases). Germline-derived CDR1 and CDR2 are MNHNS and SASEGT. V dropped 1 base and J dropped 8 bases, with 12 bases sitting between them. The CDR3 covers 14 residues. The CDR3 spells CASSEGEEGDEQFF. In DNA, the CDR3 is TGTGCCAGCAGTGAAGGGGAAGAGGGAGATGAGCAGTTCTTC.

For this clonotype: Because it lacks the conserved phenylalanine or tryptophan at the end, this CDR3 is likely a read error. The chain has TRBV12-3 or TRBV12-4 and TRBJ2-1, with D perhaps matching TRBD2 (5 bases). This CDR3 spans 11 amino acids. Trimming took 6 bases from V and 11 from J, leaving 11 bases between them. Here the CDR3 DNA reads TGTGCCAGCAGCATCCGGGATAAGCAGTTCTAC. It yields the protein CASSIRDKQFY.

V and J are TRBV10-2 and TRBJ2-3; no definite D call. The ends were cut back, 7 bases at V and 2 bases at J, with 13 bases in the middle. The CDR3 runs 14 residues. The germline gives CDR1 WSHSY, CDR2 SAAADI. The CDR3: CASNDTDLTDTQYF. The CDR3, as DNA: TGCGCCAGCAACGATACGGACCTCACAGATACGCAGTATTTT.